These 13 T cell receptor beta chains came from one sample sequenced in a study of blood T cell repertoires in COVID-19. This table comes from immunoSEQ multiplex PCR, and its TCRdb copy is limited to in-frame clones, with some not included. The repertoire holds tens of thousands of clones, with around nine tenths as singletons. Specimen: peripheral blood. These receptors came from a human donor in a cohort sampled during active COVID-19. The donor label of this sample is uncertain.

The chain joins TRBV24-1 to TRBJ2-7, with a tentative D call TRBD1 (5 bases). CDR3 size: 16 residues. V lost 2 bases and J 2 bases, leaving 15 bases between the germline ends. Germline V gives CDR1 KGHDR, CDR2 SFDVKD. The CDR3 here is CATSDSQGDDTYEQYF. CDR3 DNA sequence: TGTGCCACCAGTGATTCTCAGGGCGACGATACCTACGAGCAGTACTTC.

V gene TRBV30 combines with J gene TRBJ1-2; tentative D call: TRBD1 (5 bases). The germline CDR1 and CDR2 sequences are GTSNPN and SVGIG (reference sequence). This CDR3 comprises 13 residues. V lost 0 bases, J lost 2 bases, and 7 bases lay in between. The CDR3 spells CAWSVKGNYGYTF. CDR3 sequence (DNA): TGTGCCTGGAGTGTAAAGGGGAACTATGGCTACACCTTC.

The chain recombines TRBV29-1 with TRBJ2-1, with TRBD1 as a possible D gene (6 bases). CDR1 and CDR2 from the germline V gene are SQVTM and ANQGSEA. Trimming stripped 7 bases from V and 9 bases from J, with 19 bases between. The CDR3 runs 13 residues. The CDR3 DNA follows: TGCAGCGGCAGCTTCACCAGGGGCGGTGAGCAGTTCTTC. Translating gives CSGSFTRGGEQFF.

The chain is built from TRBV5-4 and TRBJ2-5; TRBD1 matches at 8 bases. Looked up from germline, CDR1 is SGHNT and CDR2 is YYREEE (reference sequence). This CDR3 region has 16 residues. Trimming cost V 0 bases and J 5 bases; bases outside gene matches: 9. In DNA form, the CDR3 reads TGTGCCAGCAGCTTGGTGGGCAGGGGGCAAGTGGAGACCCAGTACTTC. It yields the protein CASSLVGRGQVETQYF.

The chain recombines TRBV30 with TRBJ2-3, with a possible D match to TRBD1 (6 bases). Germline lookup yields CDR1 GTSNPN and CDR2 SVGIG (reference sequence). The CDR3 has 14 residues. V was clipped by 3 bases and J by 6 bases, with 16 bases between them. CDR3 nucleotides: TGTGCCTGGAGAGCAGAAAGGGGGTTGGATACGCAGTATTTT. The encoded protein is CAWRAERGLDTQYF.

This rearrangement joins TRBV27 to TRBJ1-1; D is uncertain. This CDR3 has 14 amino acids. V lost 6 bases, J lost 0 bases, and 11 bases lay in between. The germline V gene has CDR1 MNHEY and CDR2 SMNVEV (reference sequence). As DNA, the CDR3 is TGTGCCAGCAGCCCCTCTCAGATGAACACTGAAGCTTTCTTT. It translates to CASSPSQMNTEAFF.

The chain employs TRBV3-1 (or the pseudogene TRBV3-2) and TRBJ2-7; TRBD2 matches 7 bases. The CDR3 covers 15 residues. Per the germline V gene, CDR1 is LGHDT and CDR2 is YNNKEL (reference sequence). V dropped 1 base and J dropped 5; count of bases not matched to a gene: 8. For the CDR3, the DNA is TGTGCCAGCAGCCAAGGTTGGCGGGAGTCCCACGAGCAGTACTTC. As protein: CASSQGWRESHEQYF.

V and J are TRBV5-4 and TRBJ2-1; 9 nucleotides line up with TRBD2. The CDR3 totals 16 residues. Germline trimming cut 1 base from V and 4 bases from J; bases unmatched to any gene: 6. Germline CDR1 and CDR2: SGHNT and YYREEE (reference sequence). The DNA for the CDR3 is TGTGCCAGCAGCTTGCTAGCGGGATGGGGATACAATGAGCAGTTCTTC. Translation: CASSLLAGWGYNEQFF.

The chain uses TRBV2 and TRBJ2-7; 9 bases line up with TRBD1. The CDR3 is made up of 12 amino acids. Germline lookup yields CDR1 SNHLY and CDR2 FYNNEI. V lost 10 bases and J lost 7; bases outside the gene matches: 8. CDR3 coding DNA: TGTGCCACCGCCGGAGGGACAGGGGAGCAGTACTTC. Its protein product is CATAGGTGEQYF.

In its sample, this clone was seen a few times. The V and J genes are TRBV5-4 and TRBJ2-7; 9 nucleotides match TRBD1. Germline lookup yields CDR1 SGHNT and CDR2 YYREEE (reference sequence). This CDR3 region has 14 residues. With 4 bases clipped from V and 5 bases from J, the junction kept 7 bases outside the gene matches. The CDR3 DNA is TGTGCCAGCAGCACGGGGACAGGGACAAACGAGCAGTACTTC. As protein: CASSTGTGTNEQYF.

V gene TRBV11-2 combines with J gene TRBJ2-7, with a possible D match to TRBD2 (6 bases). The CDR3 covers 16 residues. Germline assignment: CDR1 SGHAT and CDR2 FQNNGV. Trimming pared 1 base from V and 1 base from J, leaving 14 bases between. The CDR3: CASSLVVGSGSYEQYF. The CDR3 DNA reads as TGTGCCAGCAGCTTAGTTGTCGGGAGTGGATCCTACGAGCAGTACTTC.

This clone has only a few counts. The V gene is TRBV19, the J gene TRBJ1-6; 9 bases match TRBD1. Trimming at V came to 10 bases and at J to 7 bases, leaving 8 bases not matched to a gene. The CDR3 has 14 amino acids. The germline gives CDR1 LNHDA, CDR2 SQIVND (reference sequence). CDR3 protein: CATNGQGKNSPLHF. DNA of the CDR3: TGTGCCACCAACGGACAGGGGAAGAATTCACCCCTCCACTTT. The variable domain in full, with the rest retrieved from reference TRBV19 and TRBJ1-6, is DGGITQSPKYLFRKEGQNVTLSCEQNLNHDAMYWYRQDPGQGLRLIYYSQIVNDFQKGDIAEGYSVSREKKESFPLTVTSAQKNPTAFYLCATNGQGKNSPLHFGNGTRLTVT.

The chain has TRBV6-5 and TRBJ2-7; maybe TRBD2 (7 bases). The V gene's germline CDR1 is MNHEY and CDR2 SVGAGI. The CDR3 spans 14 residues. V gave up 4 bases and J gave up 0 bases, with 10 bases separating them. CDR3 in DNA: TGTGCCAGCAGTTTGGGGGGGGCCTCCTACGAGCAGTACTTC. It translates to CASSLGGASYEQYF.